One TCR beta chain is described in this entry. The antigen remains unidentified. The treatment was: around 19 received Ad26.COV2.S at low or high dose, single or two shots; several received placebo; per-sample allocation not given. All samples were drawn on day 63, counting from the first vaccine or placebo injection. This sample is drawn from a study of Ad26.COV2.S vaccination and SARS-CoV-2 variants. Findings and limits, study-wide: In TCR breadth and depth analyses, total T cell responses may have been underestimated. Participants in the vaccine arm had higher spike-specific TCR breadth; placebo recipients had lower.

Assay: immunoSEQ multiplex PCR; the TCRdb copy retains only in-frame clones and omits some. This table holds a few hundred thousand clones, around 90% found once. Germline CDR1 SGHTS, CDR2 YDEGEE. The CDR3 contains 13 residues. With 3 bases removed from V and 6 bases from J, the gap between germline ends came to 10 bases. V gene TRBV5-8 combines with J gene TRBJ2-1; maybe TRBD2 (6 bases). The clonotype was recovered from a person aged 18-65 years who received the Ad26.COV2.S COVID-19 vaccine or a placebo. The specimen comprised peripheral blood, sampled in a trial of Ad26.COV2.S vaccine versus placebo. CDR3 in DNA: TGTGCCAGCAGCTCTAGCGCCTTCAATGAGCAGTTCTTC. It encodes CASSSSAFNEQFF.